The 13 T cell receptor beta chains below were found in one sample sequenced in a study of blood T cell repertoires in COVID-19. Here immunoSEQ multiplex PCR was the method, and the copy in TCRdb shows in-frame clones only, minus some. The sample shows about 200,000 clones, about 84% of them seen only once. The sequenced sample was peripheral blood. The receptors here all came from a human donor in a cohort sampled during active COVID-19.

The chain couples TRBV30 to TRBJ1-2; no reliable D call. Germline values: CDR1 GTSNPN, CDR2 SVGIG (reference sequence). The CDR3 has 13 residues. Trimming shortened V by 3 bases and J by 2 bases, and 10 bases separated the two germline ends. The chain's CDR3 is CAWRPSRNYGYTF. CDR3 nucleotide sequence: TGTGCCTGGAGGCCTAGCAGAAACTATGGCTACACCTTC.

In this sample, this clone turned up a few times. The junction shows a germline mismatch at one end, possibly a read error. This CDR3 reads CANSDTGGITDTQYF. The CDR3 DNA reads TGTGCCAACAGTGATACGGGGGGCATCACAGATACGCAGTATTTT. This chain links TRBV6-1 with TRBJ2-3; maybe TRBD2 (7 bases). Germline values: CDR1 MNHNS, CDR2 SASEGT. This CDR3 contains 15 residues.

Ten or more counts support this clone. The CDR3 DNA sequence: TGTGCCAGCAGTCCTCTTGGAGGGACTGAAGCTTTCTTT. This encodes CASSPLGGTEAFF. This sequence joins TRBV12-3 or TRBV12-4 and TRBJ1-1; no definite D call. This CDR3 is 13 amino acids long. Trimming removed 5 bases from V and 5 bases from J, with 12 bases in between.

This clone was seen a single time. The chain couples TRBV2 to TRBJ2-3, with unresolved D. Germline-derived CDR1 and CDR2 are SNHLY and FYNNEI. Trimming took 5 bases from V and 0 from J, leaving 9 bases between them. This CDR3 comprises 14 residues. CDR3 DNA sequence: TGTGCCAGCAGTTCACTACTTAGCACAGATACGCAGTATTTT. Translating it yields CASSSLLSTDTQYF.

The rearrangement links TRBV5-4 to TRBJ2-5; weak D call: TRBD2 (6 bases). Trimming removed 0 bases at V and 2 bases at J, with 14 bases between. Per germline, CDR1 SGHNT and CDR2 YYREEE (reference sequence). CDR3 length equals 16 residues. As DNA, the CDR3 is TGTGCCAGCAGCTTGGGGATGGAGGGAGTACAAGAGACCCAGTACTTC. Its protein product is CASSLGMEGVQETQYF.

V gene TRBV12-3 or TRBV12-4 combines with J gene TRBJ1-2, with D possibly TRBD1 on 6 matching bases. The CDR3 covers 13 residues. Between the trimmed V and J ends, which lost 1 base and 4 bases, there was a span of 7 bases. For the CDR3, the DNA is TGTGCCAGCAGTTTAGAAGGGGGCTATGGCTACACCTTC. This codes for CASSLEGGYGYTF.

In its sample, this clone was seen once. The rearrangement uses TRBV19 and TRBJ2-7; 7 bases align to TRBD1. This CDR3 spans 12 amino acids. The germline gives CDR1 LNHDA, CDR2 SQIVND (reference sequence). V lost 8 bases, J lost 6 bases, and 7 bases stayed unmatched. As DNA, the CDR3 is TGTGCCAGTCATGACAGGGCGGGCGAGCAGTACTTC. It is translated as CASHDRAGEQYF. The full variable domain, in which reference TRBV19 and TRBJ2-7 provide the parts outside the CDR3, is DGGITQSPKYLFRKEGQNVTLSCEQNLNHDAMYWYRQDPGQGLRLIYYSQIVNDFQKGDIAEGYSVSREKKESFPLTVTSAQKNPTAFYLCASHDRAGEQYFGPGTRLTVT.

The chain uses TRBV21-1 and TRBJ1-6; the table calls TRBD1, which could not be checked here. TRBV21-1 is a pseudogene. This CDR3 spans 14 amino acids. CDR3 sequence: CASSKRTAIYPLHF. In DNA form, the CDR3 reads TGTGCCAGCAGCAAACGGACAGCCATTTACCCCCTCCACTTT.

This chain connects TRBV18 to TRBJ2-2, with 10 bases fitting TRBD1. From germline, CDR1 is KGHSH and CDR2 LQKENI. Trimming at V came to 0 bases and at J to 0 bases, leaving 7 bases not matched to a gene. The CDR3 covers 19 residues. Here the CDR3 DNA reads TGTGCCAGCTCACCACCGGACAGGGGGACTGGTCCGAACACCGGGGAGCTGTTTTTT. It encodes CASSPPDRGTGPNTGELFF.

The DNA for the CDR3 is TGTGCCAGCAAACCCCAGTCCCTTAGCAGAAAGACCCAGTACTTC. It specifies CASKPQSLSRKTQYF. The J gene is TRBJ2-5, the V gene TRBV27; D not certain. The CDR3 has 15 residues. CDR1 is MNHEY, CDR2 SMNVEV, per germline (reference sequence). V was pared by 7 bases and J by 6 bases, with 21 bases between.

The chain carries TRBV9 and TRBJ1-3; D not certain. Per germline, CDR1 SGDLS and CDR2 YYNGEE. This CDR3 comprises 16 residues. Between the trimmed V and J ends, which lost 4 bases and 4 bases, there was a span of 18 bases. The CDR3 coding sequence is TGTGCCAGCAGCCTCGACCCCAGAATAGCCGGAAACACCATATATTTT. This encodes CASSLDPRIAGNTIYF.

The chain recombines TRBV19 with TRBJ1-5, with TRBD1 matching 10 bases. The trim removed 7 bases at V and 7 bases at J, leaving 4 bases unmatched. The CDR3 is made up of 13 amino acids. CDR1 and CDR2 from the germline V gene are LNHDA and SQIVND (reference sequence). This chain's CDR3 is CASMGQGRQPQHF. CDR3 nucleotide sequence: TGTGCCAGTATGGGACAGGGGAGGCAGCCCCAGCATTTT.

The chain combines TRBV6-2 or TRBV6-3 with TRBJ2-2; TRBD2 is a possible D gene (5 bases). The CDR3 covers 14 residues. The germline V gene has CDR1 MNHEY and CDR2 SVGEGT. Trimming left V 0 bases short and J 6 bases short, with 8 bases between. The chain's CDR3 is CASSYSRESGELFF. The CDR3 region has the DNA TGTGCCAGCAGTTACTCGAGGGAGTCCGGGGAGCTGTTTTTT.